Described below is a single T cell receptor beta chain sequence and its context. What it binds is not known. A clone one base away is much larger, so this may be a read error. This beta chain appears as a stray read in a library generated for alpha chains; its size is not informative. Germline V CDR1 and CDR2: SGHAT, FQNNGV. The CDR3 contains 13 residues. V was trimmed by 3 bases and J by 6 bases, leaving 9 bases between them. This record belongs to a study of spatial heterogeneity in lung cancer. Across the study: Compared with alpha-chain sequences, beta-chain sequences were consistently detected in greater numbers. Study-wide findings and caveats: Tumor mutation counts were tracked by expanded intratumoral alpha and beta TCR counts. Expanded TCR counts, ubiquitous and regional, correlated respectively with ubiquitous and regional nonsynonymous mutation counts.

Noted time point: sample taken at primary tumor resection. Whole RNA from tumor, nontumor lung or frozen PBMC was sequenced unsorted. TCRdb independently ran MiXCR on the 5' RACE reads; one entry per CDR3 protein. The sample has roughly 1,400 distinct CDR3 sequences, 20% to 25% seen once. This TCR was sampled from a male donor with early-stage non-small cell lung cancer. The sequencing here drew on lung tumor tissue, taken at surgery. The chain combines TRBV11-2 with TRBJ2-1; D not resolved. In DNA, the CDR3 is TGTGCCAGCAGCTTCGGATCGAGCAATGAGCAGTTCTTC. Its protein product is CASSFGSSNEQFF.